This TCR beta chain was retrieved from a study of OX40 agonist ivuxolimab in advanced cancers. Whole-study findings and limits: Clonal expansion from baseline to week 6 occurred in both CD4+ and CD8+ T cells.

This CDR3 is 17 amino acids long. The junction had 10 bases not matched to a gene; V was cut back by 3 bases and J by 3 bases. Germline CDR1 reads SGHTA; CDR2 reads FQGNSA. With respect to this clone: Its antigen is unknown.

Libraries were prepared by immunoSEQ multiplex PCR; TCRdb keeps only in-frame clonotypes and omits some of them. The sample records 20,000 or so clones, roughly four fifths being singletons. The chain joins TRBV7-2 to TRBJ2-7; 11 positions agree with TRBD2. Source: CD4+ or CD8+ T cells sorted from blood, taken in a trial of the OX40 agonist ivuxolimab. This TCR was recovered from an adult with an advanced solid tumor such as melanoma, head and neck, liver or kidney cancer. The CDR3, as DNA: TGTGCCAGCAGCTTGGGTTTTCTAGCGGGAGGTTACTACGAGCAGTACTTC. It translates to CASSLGFLAGGYYEQYF.